Listed below are T cell receptor beta chains from one sample, sequenced in a study of cytomegalovirus exposure and HLA in healthy donors. Assay used: immunoSEQ multiplex PCR; TCRdb lists only in-frame clones, some missing. The data show 250,000 to 350,000 clones, with 70% to 90% seen just once and 2% to 3% held by the top ten. Sample: PBMCs. These receptors were collected from a woman aged 18-29 years in good health and CMV-seronegative. CDR3s include the opening cysteine and the closing phenylalanine or tryptophan. D genes are given only for firm matches. Expanded clones are given a class, and other clones once, few, many or no size at all.

>TRBD1|TRBJ2-7|.|TRBV29-1
TGCAGCGTTGAATCGTCCAGGACAGGCTCCTACGAGCAGTACTTC
CSVESSRTGSYEQYF
>TRBD1|TRBJ1-1|.|TRBV7-2
TGTGCCAGCAGCGGGCCGAGGGACAGGGATAGAGCTTTCTTT
CASSGPRDRDRAFF
>.|TRBJ1-1|.|TRBV10-2
TGCGCCAGCAGTGAGATAGGGGGGAACACTGAAGCTTTCTTT
CASSEIGGNTEAFF
>TRBD2|TRBJ2-7|.|TRBV5-1
TGCGCCAGCAGCATGGAGCCTAGCGGGGGGCCTGCTGAGCAGTACTTC
CASSMEPSGGPAEQYF
>TRBD1|TRBJ1-2|once|TRBV9
TGTGCCAGCAGCGAAACGACAGGGATGGAAGGCTACACCTTC
CASSETTGMEGYTF
>.|TRBJ1-6|.|TRBV6-1
TGTGCCAGCAGTGAAGGACTAACCTATAATTCACCCCTCCACTTT
CASSEGLTYNSPLHF
>.|TRBJ1-2|.|TRBV4-2
TGTGCCAGCAGCCCGGACGGGGAGCACTTAAACTATGGCTACACCTTC
CASSPDGEHLNYGYTF
>.|TRBJ2-7|.|TRBV7-9
TGTGCCAGCAGCTTTCTACGTCCTCCCTACGAGCAGTACTTC
CASSFLRPPYEQYF
>.|TRBJ2-7|.|TRBV19
TGTGCCAGTAGTATCTCGAGTTCCTACGAGCAGTACTTC
CASSISSSYEQYF
>.|TRBJ1-3|.|TRBV6-5
TGTGCCAGCAGTTACCATTCAGGGCCCTCTGGAAACACCATATATTTT
CASSYHSGPSGNTIYF
>.|TRBJ2-3|.|TRBV29-1
TGCAGCGGGGGCGGTGATACGCAGTATTTT
CSGGGDTQYF
>TRBD1|TRBJ2-4|.|TRBV5-5
TGTGCCAGCAGGGAGGGACAGGTCGCGGTAAACATTCAGTACTTC
CASREGQVAVNIQYF
>TRBD1|TRBJ1-1|.|TRBV7-2
TGTGCCAGCAGCGCGAGACAGGGATGGAACACTGAAGCTTTCTTT
CASSARQGWNTEAFF
>.|TRBJ2-5|.|TRBV18
TGTGCCAGCTCCCCCCAGTGGGGGGAGGATGAGACCCAGTACTTC
CASSPQWGEDETQYF
>.|TRBJ1-6|.|TRBV6-1
TGTGCCAGCAGTGAAGTAGGGGGAATGAATTCACCCCTCCACTTT
CASSEVGGMNSPLHF
>.|TRBJ1-3|.|TRBV29-1
TGCAGCGGGGGACACTCTGGAAACACCATATATTTT
CSGGHSGNTIYF
>TRBD2|TRBJ2-3|.|TRBV9
TGTGCCAGCAGTGCACTAGCGGGGATAACAGATACGCAGTATTTT
CASSALAGITDTQYF
>TRBD1|TRBJ2-1|.|TRBV6-1
TGTGCCAGCAGTGGAGGGACAGGGGGGCACAATGAGCAGTTCTTC
CASSGGTGGHNEQFF
>TRBD2|TRBJ2-1|.|TRBV9
TGTGCCAGCAGTAGCGGGGGCCCTGAGCAGTTCTTC
CASSSGGPEQFF
>.|TRBJ1-1|once|TRBV11-2
TGTGCCAGCAGTCTTGTCGCCCTTGGCTCTGAAGCTTTCTTT
CASSLVALGSEAFF
>TRBD2|TRBJ2-7|.|TRBV6-1
TGTGCCAGCAGCCCGACGGGACTACTCCCCTACGAGCAGTACTTC
CASSPTGLLPYEQYF
>.|TRBJ1-3|.|TRBV6-1
TGTGCCAGCAGTGAAGTAGGGGACTCTGGAAACACCATATATTTT
CASSEVGDSGNTIYF
>TRBD2|TRBJ2-1|.|TRBV4-2
TGTGCCAGCAGCCAAGACCCGACTAGCGGCTACAATGAGCAGTTCTTC
CASSQDPTSGYNEQFF
>TRBD1|TRBJ2-7|once|TRBV19
TGTGCCAGTAGAACTGTAGGACAGGCCCACGAGCAGTACTTC
CASRTVGQAHEQYF
>TRBD1|TRBJ1-6|once|TRBV5-6
TGTGCCAGCAGCGCCCGGACAGGGCCATCCTATAATTCACCCCTCCACTTT
CASSARTGPSYNSPLHF
>.|TRBJ1-1|.|TRBV2
TGTGCCAGCAGCAGTAAGAACACTGAAGCTTTCTTT
CASSSKNTEAFF
>TRBD1|TRBJ1-5|once|TRBV19
TGTGCCAGTATGGGACAGGGATGGAGATATAGCAATCAGCCCCAGCATTTT
CASMGQGWRYSNQPQHF
>TRBD2|TRBJ2-7|.|TRBV2
TGTGCCAGCACCACCGGGGGGTACGAGCAGTACTTC
CASTTGGYEQYF
>.|TRBJ1-6|.|TRBV11-3
TGTGCCAGCAAGCAAACGGGTAAAAATTCACCCCTCCACTTT
CASKQTGKNSPLHF
>TRBD2|TRBJ2-2|.|TRBV29-1
TGCAGCGTCTCTCTGGCGGGGGGTAACGGGGAGCTGTTTTTT
CSVSLAGGNGELFF
>.|TRBJ1-1|many|TRBV29-1
TGCAGCGTCTACACACCCAACAGGGCCACTGAAGCTTTCTTT
CSVYTPNRATEAFF
>.|TRBJ2-3|.|TRBV7-3
TGTGCCAGCAGCTTCCCGGCAGATACGCAGTATTTT
CASSFPADTQYF
>.|TRBJ2-5|.|TRBV2
TGTGCCAGCAGCGGCGGGGGCTTCGAGACCCAGTACTTC
CASSGGGFETQYF
>.|TRBJ2-7|.|TRBV2
TGTGCCAGCGTGGTAACAGAGTACTCCTACGAGCAGTACTTC
CASVVTEYSYEQYF
>TRBD1|TRBJ1-1|.|TRBV2
TGTGCCAGCAGCCCCCAACAGGGGTACACTGAAGCTTTCTTT
CASSPQQGYTEAFF
>.|TRBJ2-7|.|TRBV6-6
TGTGCCAGCACCCCCTCGCCGGACGGGACCTACGAGCAGTACTTC
CASTPSPDGTYEQYF
>TRBD1|TRBJ1-4|once|TRBV6-5
TGTGCCAGCAACCCCTCAGGGGGAGAAAATGAAAAACTGTTTTTT
CASNPSGGENEKLFF
>TRBD1|TRBJ1-2|.|TRBV7-2
TGTGCCAGCAGCTTAGCAGGGGGCGGTAATCGCTACACCTTC
CASSLAGGGNRYTF
>.|TRBJ1-5|once|TRBV2
TGTGCCAGCAGTTTTGGGGGGAATCAGCCCCAGCATTTT
CASSFGGNQPQHF